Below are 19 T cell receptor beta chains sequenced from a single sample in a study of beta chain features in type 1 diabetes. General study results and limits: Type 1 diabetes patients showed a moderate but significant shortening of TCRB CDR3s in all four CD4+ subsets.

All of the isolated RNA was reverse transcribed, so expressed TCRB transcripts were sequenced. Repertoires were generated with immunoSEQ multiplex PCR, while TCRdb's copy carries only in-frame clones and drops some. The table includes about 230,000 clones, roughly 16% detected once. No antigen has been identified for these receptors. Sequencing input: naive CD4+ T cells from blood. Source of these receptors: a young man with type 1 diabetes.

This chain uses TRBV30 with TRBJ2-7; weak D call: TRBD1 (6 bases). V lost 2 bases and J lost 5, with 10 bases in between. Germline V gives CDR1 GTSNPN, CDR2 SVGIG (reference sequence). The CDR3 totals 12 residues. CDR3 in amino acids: CAWSPGQNEQYF. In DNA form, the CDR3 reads TGTGCCTGGAGTCCCGGACAGAACGAGCAGTACTTC.

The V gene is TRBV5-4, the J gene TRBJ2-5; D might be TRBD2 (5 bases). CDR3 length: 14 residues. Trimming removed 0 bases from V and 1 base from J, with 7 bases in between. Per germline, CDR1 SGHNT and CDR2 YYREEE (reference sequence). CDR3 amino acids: CASSLDGIQETQYF. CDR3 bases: TGTGCCAGCAGCTTGGACGGGATCCAAGAGACCCAGTACTTC.

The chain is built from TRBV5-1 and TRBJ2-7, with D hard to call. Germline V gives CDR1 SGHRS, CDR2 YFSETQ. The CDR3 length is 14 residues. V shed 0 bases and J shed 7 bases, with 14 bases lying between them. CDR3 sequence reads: CASSLGINTREQYF. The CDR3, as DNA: TGCGCCAGCAGCTTGGGGATCAATACCAGGGAGCAGTACTTC.

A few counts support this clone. CDR3 sequence (DNA): TGTGCCAGCAGCGTAGCTACCCAGCGGGGTTACAATGAGCAGTTCTTC. Amino acids: CASSVATQRGYNEQFF. The chain is built from TRBV9 and TRBJ2-1, with 7 bases aligning to TRBD2. The V gene end was trimmed by 0 bases and the J gene end by 4 bases; junction bases not matched to a gene: 7. The germline CDR1 and CDR2 sequences are SGDLS and YYNGEE. This CDR3 contains 16 residues.

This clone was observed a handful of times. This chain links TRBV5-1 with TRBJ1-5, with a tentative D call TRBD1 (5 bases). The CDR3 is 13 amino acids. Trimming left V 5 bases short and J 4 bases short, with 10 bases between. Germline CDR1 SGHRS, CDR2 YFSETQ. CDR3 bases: TGCGCCAGCAGGGGGGACGAGAATCAGCCCCAGCATTTT. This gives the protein CASRGDENQPQHF.

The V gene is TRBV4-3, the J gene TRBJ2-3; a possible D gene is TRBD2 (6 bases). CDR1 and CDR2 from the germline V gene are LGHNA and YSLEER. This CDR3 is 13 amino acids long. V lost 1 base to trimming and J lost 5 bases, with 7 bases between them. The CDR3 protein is CASSQGREDTQYF. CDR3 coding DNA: TGCGCCAGCAGCCAAGGGAGGGAAGATACGCAGTATTTT.

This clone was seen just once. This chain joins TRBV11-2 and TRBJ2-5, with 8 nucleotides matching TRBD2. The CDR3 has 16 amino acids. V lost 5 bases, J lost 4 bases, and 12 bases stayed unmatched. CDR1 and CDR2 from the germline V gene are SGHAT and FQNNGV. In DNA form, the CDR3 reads TGTGCCAGCAGCCAGGGGCGCGGGAGGACTTTAGAGACCCAGTACTTC. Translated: CASSQGRGRTLETQYF.

The CDR3 DNA is TGTGCCAGCAGCCAAGACGACCTCTCCTACAATGAGCAGTTCTTC. Residues: CASSQDDLSYNEQFF. J is TRBJ2-1 and V is TRBV4-2; D unresolved. The V gene lost 0 bases and the J gene lost 0 bases, with 6 bases spanning the gap. Germline V gene sequence: CDR1 LGHNA, CDR2 YNFKEQ. This CDR3 is 15 amino acids long.

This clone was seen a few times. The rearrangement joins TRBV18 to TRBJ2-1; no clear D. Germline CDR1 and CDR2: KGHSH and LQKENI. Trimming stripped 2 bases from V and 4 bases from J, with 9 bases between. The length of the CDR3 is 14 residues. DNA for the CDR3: TGTGCCAGCTCACCAGTAGGCCTTTACAATGAGCAGTTCTTC. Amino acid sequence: CASSPVGLYNEQFF. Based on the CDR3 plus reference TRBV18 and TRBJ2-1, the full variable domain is NAGVMQNPRHLVRRRGQEARLRCSPMKGHSHVYWYRQLPEEGLKFMVYLQKENIIDESGMPKERFSAEFPKEGPSILRIQQVVRGDSAAYFCASSPVGLYNEQFFGPGTRLTVL.

This chain's CDR3 is CASSQVGYGANVLTF. CDR3 bases: TGCGCCAGCAGCCAAGTAGGATATGGGGCCAACGTCCTGACTTTC. J is TRBJ2-6 and V is TRBV4-1, with D unclear. The CDR3 runs to 15 residues. The germline CDR1 and CDR2 sequences are MGHRA and YSYEKL. V lost 1 base and J lost 3, with 7 bases in between.

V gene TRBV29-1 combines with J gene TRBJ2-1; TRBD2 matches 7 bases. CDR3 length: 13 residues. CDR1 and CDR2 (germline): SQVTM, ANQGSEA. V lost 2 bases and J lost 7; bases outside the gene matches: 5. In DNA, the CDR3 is TGCAGCGTTGAAACGACGGGAGGTAATGAGCAGTTCTTC. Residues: CSVETTGGNEQFF.

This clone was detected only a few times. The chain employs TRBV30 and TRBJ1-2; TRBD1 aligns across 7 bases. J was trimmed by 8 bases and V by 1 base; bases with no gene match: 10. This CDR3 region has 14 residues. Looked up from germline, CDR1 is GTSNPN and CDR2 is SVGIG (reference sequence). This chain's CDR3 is CAWSGQGAMKGYTF. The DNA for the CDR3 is TGTGCCTGGAGTGGACAGGGAGCGATGAAGGGCTACACCTTC. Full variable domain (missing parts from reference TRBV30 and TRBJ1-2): SQTIHQWPATLVQPVGSPLSLECTVEGTSNPNLYWYRQAAGRGLQLLFYSVGIGQISSEVPQNLSASRPQDRQFILSSKKLLLSDSGFYLCAWSGQGAMKGYTFGSGTRLTVV.

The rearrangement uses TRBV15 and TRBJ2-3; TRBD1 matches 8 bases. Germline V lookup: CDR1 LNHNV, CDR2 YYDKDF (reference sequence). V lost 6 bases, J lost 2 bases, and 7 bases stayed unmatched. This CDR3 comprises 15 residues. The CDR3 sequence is CATRPPGQVTDTQYF. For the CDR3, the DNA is TGTGCCACCAGGCCGCCGGGACAGGTCACAGATACGCAGTATTTT.

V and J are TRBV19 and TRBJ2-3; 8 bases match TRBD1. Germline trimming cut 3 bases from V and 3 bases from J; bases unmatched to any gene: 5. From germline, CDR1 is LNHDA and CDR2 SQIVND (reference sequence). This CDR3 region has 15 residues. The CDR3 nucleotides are TGTGCCAGTAGTATTCGACAGGGGAGTACAGATACGCAGTATTTT. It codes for CASSIRQGSTDTQYF.

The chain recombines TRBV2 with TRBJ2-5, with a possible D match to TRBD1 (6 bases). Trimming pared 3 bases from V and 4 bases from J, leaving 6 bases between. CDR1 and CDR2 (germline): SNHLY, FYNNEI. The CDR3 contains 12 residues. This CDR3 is CASSDRGETQYF. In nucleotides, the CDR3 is TGTGCCAGCAGTGACAGGGGAGAGACCCAGTACTTC.

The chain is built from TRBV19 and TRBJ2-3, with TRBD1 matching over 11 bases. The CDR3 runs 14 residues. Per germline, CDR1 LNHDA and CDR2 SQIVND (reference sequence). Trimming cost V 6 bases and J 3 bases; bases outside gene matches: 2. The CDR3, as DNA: TGTGCCAGTAGGGACAGGGGGCCAACAGATACGCAGTATTTT. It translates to CASRDRGPTDTQYF.

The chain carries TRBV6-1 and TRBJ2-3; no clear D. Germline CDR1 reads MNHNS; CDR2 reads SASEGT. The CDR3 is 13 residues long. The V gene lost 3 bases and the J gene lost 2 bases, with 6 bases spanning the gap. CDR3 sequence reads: CASSDLATDTQYF. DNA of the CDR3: TGTGCCAGCAGTGACCTCGCCACAGATACGCAGTATTTT.

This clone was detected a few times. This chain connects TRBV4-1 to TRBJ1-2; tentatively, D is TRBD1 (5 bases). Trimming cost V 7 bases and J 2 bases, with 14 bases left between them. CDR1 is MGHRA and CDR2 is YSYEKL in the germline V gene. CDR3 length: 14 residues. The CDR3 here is CASNNRQRNYGYTF. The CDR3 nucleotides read TGCGCCAGCAACAACAGGCAACGAAACTATGGCTACACCTTC.

The CDR3 DNA reads TGCAGCCTGGCCCTCCATGGCGGGGAGACCCAGTACTTC. This encodes CSLALHGGETQYF. J is TRBJ2-5 and V is TRBV29-1, with TRBD2 as a possible D gene (5 bases). Germline CDR1 SQVTM, CDR2 ANQGSEA. V lost 8 bases, J lost 5 bases, and 18 bases lay in between. This CDR3 spans 13 amino acids.